This T cell receptor beta chain is drawn from a study of patients with pleural tuberculosis. TCRdb fed the reads into MiXCR, producing one record per CDR3 protein. Of under 65,000 distinct CDR3 sequences listed, 7.3% are singletons. V was clipped by 0 bases and J by 4 bases, with 10 bases between them. The CDR3 runs 15 residues. The germline CDR1 and CDR2 sequences are DFQATT and SNEGSKA (reference sequence). This clonotype was recorded a few times. This receptor was obtained from a human donor with pleural tuberculosis. The chain joins TRBV20-1 to TRBJ2-6; D is ambiguous. For the CDR3, the DNA is TGCAGTGCTAGAGATAGGGCTTCCGGGGCCAACGTCCTGACTTTC. Its translation: CSARDRASGANVLTF.